This T cell receptor (beta chain) emerged from a study of cytomegalovirus exposure and HLA in healthy donors. Study conclusions and caveats: A few CMV-associated chains proved CMV antigen-specific in vitro. It was in a later analysis that TCR association rates were seen to vary by HLA locus, highest for DRB1 and lowest for HLA-C.

Researchers ran the PCR with 60 Vbeta and 13 Jbeta primers. The table came from immunoSEQ multiplex PCR; TCRdb's copy has only in-frame clones and leaves some out. The data hold 120,000 or so clones, with about two thirds observed a single time. With respect to this clone: Antigen: not known.

Healthy bone marrow donors made up the cohort. The sequencing input was PBMCs. The clonotype was recovered from a woman in her thirties or forties in good health and CMV-seropositive.

The CDR3: CASSLTGTGSNEQYF. Written as DNA, the CDR3 is TGTGCCAGCAGCCTGACCGGGACAGGGAGTAACGAGCAGTACTTC. This rearrangement joins TRBV7-8 to TRBJ2-7, with TRBD1 matching over 9 bases. The CDR3 has 15 residues. Germline CDR1 and CDR2: SGHVS and FQNEAQ. V lost 5 bases and J lost 5; bases outside the gene matches: 10.